Below, 28 T cell receptor beta chains from the same sample are listed, as sequenced in a study of CD8 T cells in ankylosing spondylitis. Findings and caveats of the study: A TCR beta motif of about 8 highly homologous variants appeared characteristic of ankylosing spondylitis blood.

Antigens for these TCRs are unknown. In TCRdb, the 5' RACE reads were re-called with MiXCR into one record per CDR3 protein. The sample consists of about 330,000 distinct CDR3 sequences, 8% of them appearing once. Sequences were obtained from blood, either unsorted or a sorted T cell fraction (not recorded which). These receptors were collected from a male donor with ankylosing spondylitis.

This clonotype occurred a few times. V gene TRBV3-1 combines with J gene TRBJ2-7; perhaps TRBD1 as D (6 bases). V was pared by 1 base and J by 6 bases, with 7 bases between. The V gene's germline CDR1 is LGHDT and CDR2 YNNKEL (reference sequence). This CDR3 spans 12 amino acids. The CDR3 DNA is TGTGCCAGCAGCCAAGGGGGGCCCGAGCAGTACTTC. This codes for CASSQGGPEQYF.

This clonotype showed up just a few times. The chain recombines TRBV6-2 or TRBV6-3 with TRBJ2-1; no firm D call. Germline assignment: CDR1 MNHEY and CDR2 SVGEGT. This CDR3 region has 13 residues. The germline V and J ends were trimmed by 5 bases and 10 bases, with 15 bases remaining between them. Here the CDR3 DNA reads TGTGCCAGCAGTACCGGTAGGTGGGTGGAGCAGTTCTTC. This translates into CASSTGRWVEQFF.

The chain has TRBV19 and TRBJ2-4; 9 nucleotides align to TRBD2. Trimming at V came to 5 bases and at J to 8 bases, leaving 10 bases not matched to a gene. CDR3 size: 15 residues. Germline V CDR1 and CDR2: LNHDA, SQIVND (reference sequence). DNA of the CDR3: TGTGCCAGTAGTTTCGGAGCGGGAGGTCTCGACATTCAGTACTTC. Translation: CASSFGAGGLDIQYF.

In its sample, this clonotype was seen many times. The chain couples TRBV20-1 to TRBJ1-1; no reliable D call. The germline V and J ends were trimmed by 1 base and 4 bases, with 16 bases remaining between them. CDR3 size: 15 residues. The germline V gene has CDR1 DFQATT and CDR2 SNEGSKA (reference sequence). Here the CDR3 DNA reads TGCAGTGCTAGAGGATTAAGACCCTCCTTCACTGAAGCTTTCTTT. Its translation: CSARGLRPSFTEAFF.

V usage is TRBV11-2 and J usage is TRBJ2-1; 7 bases match TRBD2. The length of the CDR3 is 15 residues. Trimming took 1 base from V and 3 from J; bases not matched to a gene: 3. Germline V gene data show CDR1 as SGHAT and CDR2 as FQNNGV. The CDR3 reads CASSLGRGGYNEQFF. Here the CDR3 DNA reads TGTGCCAGCAGCTTAGGTCGCGGGGGCTACAATGAGCAGTTCTTC.

This clonotype turned up a few times. CDR3 nucleotide sequence: TGTGCCAGCAGTACCGACCCCTTGGGAGAAGGCGAGCAGTACTTC. The encoded protein is CASSTDPLGEGEQYF. The chain couples TRBV27 to TRBJ2-7, with a weak D call TRBD2 (5 bases). Germline CDR1 is MNHEY and CDR2 is SMNVEV (reference sequence). Trimming stripped 5 bases from V and 6 bases from J, with 20 bases between. The CDR3 consists of 15 residues.

This clonotype was counted ten times or more. The V gene is TRBV7-2, the J gene TRBJ2-5, with D unresolved. The CDR3 contains 14 residues. Germline V lookup: CDR1 SGHTA, CDR2 FQGNSA. Trimming removed 3 bases at V and 0 bases at J, with 8 bases between. The CDR3: CASSFLRYQETQYF. In DNA form, the CDR3 reads TGTGCCAGCAGCTTTCTGCGGTACCAAGAGACCCAGTACTTC.

The gene calls are TRBV20-1 and TRBJ2-4; D is unresolved. V was shortened by 5 bases and J by 11 bases, with 16 bases between the two germline ends. The germline V gene has CDR1 DFQATT and CDR2 SNEGSKA (reference sequence). The CDR3 contains 12 residues. CDR3 nucleotide sequence: TGCAGTGCTCCCGCCGATCGCGAGGTTCAGTACTTC. Amino acids: CSAPADREVQYF.

To note about this clonotype: A much larger clone lies one base from this, so it may be a read error. The chain employs TRBV10-3 and TRBJ2-1; D is unresolved. This CDR3 has 14 residues. V was trimmed by 7 bases and J by 6 bases, leaving 16 bases between them. Germline CDR1 ENHRY, CDR2 SYGVKD. CDR3 in DNA: TGTGCCATCAAGGCCGGGTGCTCGTCCAATGAGCAGTTCTTC. Residues: CAIKAGCSSNEQFF.

The chain joins TRBV7-3 to TRBJ2-2, with D possibly being TRBD2 (5 bases). This CDR3 region has 15 residues. CDR1 and CDR2 (germline): SGHTA, FQGTGA. Trimming removed 5 bases from V and 5 bases from J, with 15 bases in between. CDR3 DNA: TGTGCCAGCAGCGACCTCGGAGGCGGGACCGGGGAGCTGTTTTTT. Translation gives CASSDLGGGTGELFF.

This clonotype was found a few times. The genes are TRBV7-9 and TRBJ2-3; 10 nucleotides match TRBD1. CDR1 and CDR2 from the germline V gene are SEHNR and FQNEAQ (reference sequence). The CDR3 is made up of 15 amino acids. The V and J ends lost 0 bases and 9 bases, in that order; junction bases with no gene match: 6. Written as DNA, the CDR3 is TGTGCCAGCAGCTTAGCGGGACAGGGGCCGCGAACGCAGTATTTT. It encodes CASSLAGQGPRTQYF.

This clonotype was found many times. The chain links TRBV5-8 to TRBJ1-2; D call uncertain. Germline loops: CDR1 SGHTS, CDR2 YDEGEE. The CDR3 length is 13 residues. V dropped 0 bases and J dropped 4 bases, with 7 bases sitting between them. The CDR3 DNA sequence: TGTGCCAGCAGCTTGGACAGAGTCTATGGCTACACCTTC. Protein sequence: CASSLDRVYGYTF.

The V gene is TRBV6-5, the J gene TRBJ2-2, with D possibly being TRBD1 (5 bases). This CDR3 is built from 12 residues. Germline CDR1 is MNHEY and CDR2 is SVGAGI. Trimming took off 7 bases at V and 7 bases at J, with 10 bases between the two ends. The CDR3 protein is CASNQGFGELFF. The CDR3 DNA reads as TGTGCCAGCAACCAGGGTTTCGGGGAGCTGTTTTTT.

This clonotype appeared a few times. The J gene is TRBJ2-5, the V gene TRBV29-1; TRBD2 matches at 12 bases. Germline CDR1 SQVTM, CDR2 ANQGSEA. The CDR3 runs to 17 residues. V lost 0 bases and J lost 1; bases outside the gene matches: 6. CDR3 sequence: CSVEDLGTSGSQETQYF. CDR3 in DNA: TGCAGCGTTGAAGATCTCGGGACTAGCGGGTCCCAAGAGACCCAGTACTTC.

The chain carries TRBV29-1 and TRBJ2-2; TRBD1 matches 7 bases. The germline gives CDR1 SQVTM, CDR2 ANQGSEA. The CDR3 sequence is 15 residues long. V lost 2 bases and J lost 1; bases outside the gene matches: 4. The CDR3 reads CSVEIWDRNTGELFF. CDR3 DNA: TGCAGCGTTGAAATTTGGGACAGGAACACCGGGGAGCTGTTTTTT.

This clonotype has a count of ten or more. J is TRBJ2-1 and V is TRBV2; D remains unclear. This CDR3 spans 15 amino acids. Germline-derived CDR1 and CDR2 are SNHLY and FYNNEI. The V end lost 6 bases, the J end lost 6 bases, and 18 bases lay between the germline ends. CDR3 sequence: CASRPITFPSNEQFF. CDR3 nucleotides: TGTGCCAGCAGGCCAATTACATTTCCTAGCAATGAGCAGTTCTTC.

V gene TRBV4-2 combines with J gene TRBJ1-6; D is perhaps TRBD1 (6 bases). The CDR3 loop spans 15 amino acids. The ends were cut back, 0 bases at V and 5 bases at J, with 8 bases in the middle. Germline-derived CDR1 and CDR2 are LGHNA and YNFKEQ. In nucleotides, the CDR3 is TGTGCCAGCAGCCAAGAGGACAGCGATAATTCACCCCTCCACTTT. Translated: CASSQEDSDNSPLHF.

This clonotype came up a few times. The chain has TRBV6-5 and TRBJ2-1; 10 bases match TRBD2. Losses at the gene ends were 2 bases for V and 9 bases for J; bases not matched to a gene: 13. The CDR3 covers 17 residues. Germline V gene data show CDR1 as MNHEY and CDR2 as SVGAGI. In DNA, the CDR3 is TGTGCCAGCAGTTACCGGGCTAGCGGGAGAGGTATAAGTGAGCAGTTCTTC. Translating it yields CASSYRASGRGISEQFF.

This clonotype was detected a few times. This chain joins TRBV10-3 and TRBJ2-3; D remains ambiguous. Germline-derived CDR1 and CDR2 are ENHRY and SYGVKD. V gave up 6 bases and J gave up 2 bases, with 12 bases separating them. The CDR3 runs 14 residues. The chain's CDR3 is CAIRAPSFTDTQYF. In nucleotides, the CDR3 is TGTGCCATCAGGGCACCGTCTTTCACAGATACGCAGTATTTT.

This clonotype was found a few times. This sequence joins TRBV19 and TRBJ2-5; TRBD1 agrees at 12 bases. This CDR3 has 19 residues. The V and J ends lost 6 bases and 4 bases, in that order; junction bases with no gene match: 18. Germline loops: CDR1 LNHDA, CDR2 SQIVND (reference sequence). The CDR3 nucleotides are TGTGCCAGTAGCGAGGGGAGGTTAAAGGGACAGGGGGCCGTAGAGACCCAGTACTTC. It is translated as CASSEGRLKGQGAVETQYF.

The V and J genes are TRBV28 and TRBJ2-4; a weak D match, TRBD2 (6 bases). The germline V and J ends were trimmed by 5 bases and 7 bases, with 18 bases remaining between them. The CDR3 is made up of 15 amino acids. Germline V gene sequence: CDR1 MDHEN, CDR2 SYDVKM. The CDR3 region is CASSTVVQEGNIQYF. DNA of the CDR3: TGTGCCAGCAGTACGGTTGTGCAGGAGGGGAACATTCAGTACTTC.

The sample holds a few counts of this clonotype. The chain carries TRBV7-2 and TRBJ2-7; 12 nucleotides align to TRBD1. In germline, CDR1 is SGHTA, CDR2 FQGNSA. The CDR3 consists of 15 residues. The V gene end was trimmed by 3 bases and the J gene end by 7 bases; junction bases not matched to a gene: 7. As DNA, the CDR3 is TGTGCCAGCAGCTTCTCGGGACAGGGGGCAGTTGAGCAGTACTTC. Protein: CASSFSGQGAVEQYF.

Only a few counts were recorded for this clonotype. This chain connects TRBV12-3 or TRBV12-4 to TRBJ2-7; D not certain. V gave up 6 bases and J gave up 1 base, with 16 bases separating them. The CDR3 consists of 15 residues. The CDR3 here is CASSPKTGRSYEQYF. CDR3 coding DNA: TGTGCCAGCAGCCCAAAAACTGGGCGTTCCTACGAGCAGTACTTC.

This clonotype has a count of ten or more. The V gene is TRBV29-1, the J gene TRBJ2-5; unclear D gene. The CDR3 runs to 10 residues. CDR1 is SQVTM, CDR2 ANQGSEA, per germline. The V gene lost 8 bases and the J gene lost 1 base, with 5 bases spanning the gap. CDR3 sequence: CSSSQETQYF. DNA of the CDR3: TGCAGCTCGAGCCAAGAGACCCAGTACTTC. The full variable domain, completed using reference TRBV29-1 and TRBJ2-5, is SAVISQKPSRDICQRGTSLTIQCQVDSQVTMMFWYRQQPGQSLTLIATANQGSEATYESGFVIDKFPISRPNLTFSTLTVSNMSPEDSSIYLCSSSQETQYFGPGTRLLVL.

This chain links TRBV27 with TRBJ2-7; 9 nucleotides agree with TRBD2. The trim removed 5 bases at V and 5 bases at J, leaving 10 bases unmatched. This CDR3 has 15 residues. From germline, CDR1 is MNHEY and CDR2 SMNVEV (reference sequence). The CDR3 sequence is CASSPYSGSGDEQYF. DNA for the CDR3: TGTGCCAGCAGTCCCTATAGCGGGAGCGGCGACGAGCAGTACTTC.

This chain links TRBV2 with TRBJ2-7; D unresolved. Germline lookup yields CDR1 SNHLY and CDR2 FYNNEI. V was clipped by 3 bases and J by 0 bases, with 9 bases between them. The CDR3 runs to 14 residues. CDR3 DNA: TGTGCCAGCAGTGATTTACTGACCTCCTACGAGCAGTACTTC. Translated: CASSDLLTSYEQYF.

This clonotype showed up just a few times. The rearrangement uses TRBV7-9 and TRBJ2-3; D might be TRBD1 (5 bases). V lost 6 bases and J lost 1, with 11 bases in between. The CDR3 has 14 amino acids. The germline gives CDR1 SEHNR, CDR2 FQNEAQ (reference sequence). Written as DNA, the CDR3 is TGTGCCAGCAGTCGTTTAGGGGGCACAGATACGCAGTATTTT. Translation gives CASSRLGGTDTQYF. The whole variable domain, remainder taken from reference TRBV7-9 and TRBJ2-3, is DTGVSQNPRHKITKRGQNVTFRCDPISEHNRLYWYRQTLGQGPEFLTYFQNEAQLEKSRLLSDRFSAERPKGSFSTLEIQRTEQGDSAMYLCASSRLGGTDTQYFGPGTRLTVL.

The rearrangement uses TRBV19 and TRBJ2-1; weak D call: TRBD2 (5 bases). Per the germline V gene, CDR1 is LNHDA and CDR2 is SQIVND (reference sequence). The CDR3 runs 16 residues. The germline V and J ends were trimmed by 6 bases and 0 bases, with 15 bases remaining between them. The CDR3 DNA reads TGTGCCAGTAGCCCCCGAGCGGCCAGCTCCTACAATGAGCAGTTCTTC. Translating gives CASSPRAASSYNEQFF.